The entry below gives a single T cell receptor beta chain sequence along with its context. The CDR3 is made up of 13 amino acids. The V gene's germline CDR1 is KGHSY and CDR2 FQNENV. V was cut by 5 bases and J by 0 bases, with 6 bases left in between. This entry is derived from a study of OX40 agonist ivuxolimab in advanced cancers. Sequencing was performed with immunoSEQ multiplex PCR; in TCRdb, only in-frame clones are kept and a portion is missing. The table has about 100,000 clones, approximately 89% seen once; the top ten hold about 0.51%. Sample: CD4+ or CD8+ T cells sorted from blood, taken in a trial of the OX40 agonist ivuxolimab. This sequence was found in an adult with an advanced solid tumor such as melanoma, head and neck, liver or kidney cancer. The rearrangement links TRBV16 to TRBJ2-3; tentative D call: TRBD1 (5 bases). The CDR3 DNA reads TGTGCCAGCAGCACAGGAAGCACAGATACGCAGTATTTT. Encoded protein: CASSTGSTDTQYF.